Below, 8 T cell receptor beta chains from the same sample are listed, as sequenced in a study of blood T cell repertoires in COVID-19. Here immunoSEQ multiplex PCR was the method, and the copy in TCRdb shows in-frame clones only, minus some. The sample carries roughly 130,000 clones, approximately 88% recorded once. Source material: PBMCs or T cells enriched from blood (not recorded which). The receptors originated from a man between 40 and 49 years old with acute COVID-19.

This clone has just one count. This rearrangement joins TRBV29-1 to TRBJ2-1; TRBD2 agrees at 8 bases. This CDR3 comprises 12 residues. Germline-derived CDR1 and CDR2 are SQVTM and ANQGSEA. Trimming took 7 bases from V and 8 from J; bases not matched to a gene: 7. CDR3 coding DNA: TGCAGCGGCGGGGGGCAGCTCTATGAGCAGTTCTTC. Translation gives CSGGGQLYEQFF.

The chain joins TRBV24-1 to TRBJ1-1; possibly TRBD1 for D (5 bases). This CDR3 region has 15 residues. Deletions cut 4 bases from V and 4 bases from J, with 15 bases between. From germline, CDR1 is KGHDR and CDR2 SFDVKD. The CDR3, as DNA: TGTGCCACCAGTGACTCCGCGCGGGGGGGCACTGAAGCTTTCTTT. Its protein product is CATSDSARGGTEAFF.

CDR3 nucleotides: TGCGCCAGCAGCTGGGGCGTCCCGAACACCGGGGAGCTGTTTTTT. It translates to CASSWGVPNTGELFF. V and J are TRBV5-1 and TRBJ2-2; perhaps TRBD1 as D (5 bases). V was trimmed by 3 bases and J by 0 bases, leaving 9 bases between them. Germline loops: CDR1 SGHRS, CDR2 YFSETQ. The CDR3 is 15 amino acids.

This chain uses TRBV4-2 with TRBJ1-1; D unclear. The CDR3 has 15 residues. Germline V gene sequence: CDR1 LGHNA, CDR2 YNFKEQ. The V end was cut by 4 bases, the J end by 4 bases, with 16 bases between. DNA of the CDR3: TGTGCCAGCAGCCCGCCCCGTGCCTCCGGCACTGAAGCTTTCTTT. This encodes CASSPPRASGTEAFF.

This sequence joins TRBV18 and TRBJ1-2; 7 positions match TRBD1. After removal of 8 bases from V and 8 bases from J, the junction contained 14 bases not matched to a gene. This CDR3 has 14 residues. Per germline, CDR1 KGHSH and CDR2 LQKENI. CDR3 sequence reads: CASGELGTAEGYTF. The CDR3 DNA sequence: TGTGCCAGCGGCGAACTCGGGACAGCGGAAGGCTACACCTTC. The full variable domain, its missing parts supplied by reference TRBV18 and TRBJ1-2, is NAGVMQNPRHLVRRRGQEARLRCSPMKGHSHVYWYRQLPEEGLKFMVYLQKENIIDESGMPKERFSAEFPKEGPSILRIQQVVRGDSAAYFCASGELGTAEGYTFGSGTRLTVV.

This chain connects TRBV7-2 to TRBJ2-2, with D possibly TRBD1 on 8 matching bases. V lost 3 bases to trimming and J lost 7 bases, with 15 bases between them. Germline V gene sequence: CDR1 SGHTA, CDR2 FQGNSA. This CDR3 spans 15 amino acids. The CDR3 bases are TGTGCCAGCAGCTTTGGAACAGGGGGGGTCGGGGAGCTGTTTTTT. This sequence encodes CASSFGTGGVGELFF.

The rearrangement uses TRBV7-9 and TRBJ2-1, with D possibly being TRBD2 (5 bases). The germline V gene has CDR1 SEHNR and CDR2 FQNEAQ (reference sequence). The germline V and J ends were trimmed by 5 bases and 3 bases, with 14 bases remaining between them. This CDR3 contains 15 residues. In DNA form, the CDR3 reads TGTGCCAGCAGCCCACGCGGGTTAATCTACAATGAGCAGTTCTTC. It translates to CASSPRGLIYNEQFF.

The chain joins TRBV4-1 to TRBJ1-1; D is undetermined. The CDR3 loop spans 13 amino acids. Germline CDR1 is MGHRA and CDR2 is YSYEKL. Trimming pared 2 bases from V and 5 bases from J, leaving 9 bases between. CDR3 DNA sequence: TGCGCCAGCAGCCAATACAGTAGGACTGAAGCTTTCTTT. It yields the protein CASSQYSRTEAFF.